A selection of T cell receptor beta chains follows, all from one sample in a study of control samples from healthy donors and cancer patients. Sequencing used immunoSEQ multiplex PCR; TCRdb keeps in-frame clones, though not all of them. This sample has 160,000 or so clones, with around 94% found just once. Material for sequencing was PBMCs. Receptors were obtained from a man in his 60s with colorectal cancer. CDR3s include the opening cysteine and the closing phenylalanine or tryptophan. D genes are given only for firm matches. A row's size may be missing; if present it is once, few, many or a size class.

.	TRBV11-2	.	TRBJ2-7	CASSLVGQSYEQYF	TGTGCCAGCAGCTTAGTCGGACAGTCCTACGAGCAGTACTTC
TRBD2	TRBV3-1/TRBV3-2	.	TRBJ2-7	CASSQSSGGPEQYF	TGTGCCAGCAGCCAGTCTAGCGGGGGGCCCGAGCAGTACTTC
.	TRBV5-1	.	TRBJ1-2	CASSPSTNYGYTF	TGCGCCAGCAGCCCAAGCACTAACTATGGCTACACCTTC
.	TRBV12-3/TRBV12-4	.	TRBJ2-5	CASKSPSETQYF	TGTGCCAGCAAATCTCCTTCAGAGACCCAGTACTTC
.	TRBV7-9	.	TRBJ2-2	CASSLPGGRYTGELFF	TGTGCCAGCAGCTTACCCGGGGGAAGATACACCGGGGAGCTGTTTTTT
.	TRBV5-1	.	TRBJ2-7	CASSLGQTPYEQYF	TGCGCCAGCAGCTTGGGCCAGACCCCCTACGAGCAGTACTTC
.	TRBV6-6	.	TRBJ1-5	CASNWDHREPQHF	TGTGCCAGCAACTGGGACCACCGAGAGCCCCAGCATTTT
TRBD1	TRBV6-2/TRBV6-3	.	TRBJ1-1	CASSPGQEAEAFF	TGTGCCAGCAGTCCGGGACAGGAGGCTGAAGCTTTCTTT
TRBD2	TRBV6-5	.	TRBJ2-3	CASSYGSGGTDTQYF	TGTGCCAGCAGTTATGGGAGCGGGGGTACAGATACGCAGTATTTT
.	TRBV12-5	.	TRBJ1-1	CASARGRRLGF	TGTGCTAGTGCTCGGGGGAGGCGTTTGGGGTTT
TRBD1	TRBV5-1	.	TRBJ2-7	CASSSEGTGAPSDEQYF	TGCGCCAGCAGCTCCGAGGGGACAGGAGCCCCCAGTGACGAGCAGTACTTC
TRBD2	TRBV19	.	TRBJ2-1	CASSIRGLAGGRSYNEQFF	TGTGCCAGTAGTATCCGGGGGCTAGCGGGGGGCCGCTCCTACAATGAGCAGTTCTTC
.	TRBV11-2	once	TRBJ2-7	CASSLDPGFYEQYF	TGTGCCAGCAGCTTAGATCCAGGGTTCTACGAGCAGTACTTC
.	TRBV2	.	TRBJ1-2	CASRSISDKDYGYTF	TGTGCCAGCAGATCGATTTCAGACAAGGACTATGGCTACACCTTC
.	TRBV2	few	TRBJ1-5	CASSEGVLGGSNQPQHF	TGTGCCAGCAGCGAAGGGGTGCTAGGTGGGAGCAATCAGCCCCAGCATTTT
TRBD2	TRBV9	.	TRBJ2-7	CASSLGGDSYEQYF	TGTGCCAGCAGTTTGGGGGGGGACTCCTACGAGCAGTACTTC
TRBD1	TRBV24-1	.	TRBJ2-3	CATSDYGTGLTDTQYF	TGTGCCACCAGTGACTACGGGACAGGGTTGACAGATACGCAGTATTTT
.	TRBV27	.	TRBJ2-7	CASSFSGLHYEQYF	TGTGCCAGCAGTTTTTCGGGTCTACACTACGAGCAGTACTTC
.	TRBV12-3/TRBV12-4	.	TRBJ1-6	CASSQGYYSPLHF	TGTGCCAGCAGCCAGGGGTATTATTCACCCCTCCACTTT
.	TRBV3-1/TRBV3-2	.	TRBJ2-1	CASTQGRHNEQFF	TGTGCCAGCACCCAAGGACGGCACAATGAGCAGTTCTTC
.	TRBV6-1	.	TRBJ2-3	CASSEEGSRGRRTDTQYF	TGTGCCAGCAGTGAGGAGGGCAGCCGAGGGAGGAGGACAGATACGCAGTATTTT
TRBD2	TRBV2	.	TRBJ2-1	CASSDSLGLEPRGGFF	TGTGCCAGCAGTGACTCACTCGGACTGGAGCCCCGGGGGGGATTCTTC
TRBD1	TRBV7-2	once	TRBJ1-1	CASSRKTGLNTEAFF	TGTGCCAGCAGCAGAAAGACAGGGCTAAACACTGAAGCTTTCTTT
TRBD1	TRBV7-9	.	TRBJ2-7	CASRRDRGTYEQYF	TGTGCCAGCAGACGGGACAGGGGCACCTACGAGCAGTACTTC
.	TRBV11-2	once	TRBJ2-7	CASSSRGVLYEQYF	TGTGCCAGCAGCTCTAGGGGGGTCCTATACGAGCAGTACTTC
.	TRBV7-2	.	TRBJ1-5	CASSLGRVGGQPQHF	TGTGCCAGCAGCTTAGGCAGGGTGGGCGGTCAGCCCCAGCATTTT
.	TRBV12-3/TRBV12-4	.	TRBJ2-3	CASSTQADTQYF	TGTGCCAGCAGTACACAGGCAGATACGCAGTATTTT
.	TRBV19	.	TRBJ1-4	CASSLNIATNEKLFF	TGTGCCAGTAGTCTCAACATTGCAACTAATGAAAAACTGTTTTTT
.	TRBV19	.	TRBJ2-4	CASSMGAAANIQYF	TGTGCCAGTAGTATGGGGGCCGCGGCAAACATTCAGTACTTC
.	TRBV5-6	.	TRBJ1-2	CASSLFVGTGNYGYTF	TGTGCCAGCAGCCTCTTCGTTGGGACCGGGAACTATGGCTACACCTTC
.	TRBV5-6	.	TRBJ2-7	CASSLRRYEQYF	TGTGCCAGCAGCCTCCGGAGGTACGAGCAGTACTTC
.	TRBV5-1	.	TRBJ2-1	CASSLETEVNEQFF	TGCGCCAGCAGCTTGGAAACCGAAGTTAATGAGCAGTTCTTC
TRBD1	TRBV4-1	once	TRBJ2-1	CASSLRGQGTYNEQFF	TGCGCCAGCAGCCTCAGGGGGCAGGGGACATACAATGAGCAGTTCTTC
.	TRBV3-1/TRBV3-2	.	TRBJ2-7	CASSQAGGLYEQYF	TGTGCCAGCAGCCAAGCTGGGGGTCTCTACGAGCAGTACTTC
.	TRBV11-2	.	TRBJ1-6	CASSLDKGPNNSPLHF	TGTGCCAGCAGCTTAGATAAGGGACCAAATAATTCACCCCTCCACTTT
TRBD2	TRBV12-3/TRBV12-4	.	TRBJ2-5	CATSGVKQETQYF	TGTGCCACCAGCGGGGTAAAGCAAGAGACCCAGTACTTC
.	TRBV13	.	TRBJ2-5	CASSSTPPQGQETQYF	TGTGCCAGCAGCTCCACACCCCCACAGGGTCAAGAGACCCAGTACTTC
TRBD1	TRBV5-6	.	TRBJ1-4	CASSFLPGQGSAGNEKLFF	TGTGCCAGCAGCTTCCTACCGGGACAGGGGTCGGCGGGTAATGAAAAACTGTTTTTT
.	TRBV19	once	TRBJ1-2	CASGTDYGVPYGYTF	TGTGCCAGTGGTACGGACTACGGGGTACCCTATGGCTACACCTTC
TRBD1	TRBV5-1	once	TRBJ1-5	CASAQGLGGQPQHF	TGCGCCAGCGCACAGGGGTTGGGTGGGCAGCCCCAGCATTTT
.	TRBV19	.	TRBJ2-7	CASSMVGDEQYF	TGTGCCAGTAGTATGGTTGGGGACGAGCAGTACTTC
.	TRBV28	.	TRBJ1-2	CASSLLGYGYTF	TGTGCCAGCAGTTTATTAGGCTATGGCTACACCTTC
.	TRBV11-3	.	TRBJ2-7	CASSPGQGYSYEQYF	TGTGCCAGCAGCCCCGGACAAGGCTATTCCTACGAGCAGTACTTC
TRBD1	TRBV3-1/TRBV3-2	.	TRBJ1-1	CASSHSGQGAEAFF	TGTGCCAGCAGCCATTCGGGACAGGGGGCTGAAGCTTTCTTT
.	TRBV7-9	.	TRBJ2-7	CASSSIPLEQYF	TGTGCCAGCAGCTCGATTCCCCTGGAGCAGTACTTC
.	TRBV18	.	TRBJ1-3	CASSPDNSGNTIYF	TGTGCCAGCTCACCGGATAACTCTGGAAACACCATATATTTT
TRBD1	TRBV3-1/TRBV3-2	.	TRBJ1-5	CASSPQGAQPQHF	TGTGCCAGCAGCCCACAGGGGGCTCAGCCCCAGCATTTT
.	TRBV12-3/TRBV12-4	.	TRBJ1-4	CASRSGPGKLFF	TGTGCCAGCAGGTCAGGCCCAGGAAAACTGTTTTTT
TRBD1	TRBV9	.	TRBJ1-2	CASSTSGTGKYGYTF	TGTGCCAGCAGCACCTCCGGGACAGGGAAGTATGGCTACACCTTC
.	TRBV27	few	TRBJ2-7	CASSPYGEIDEQYF	TGTGCCAGCAGCCCCTATGGGGAAATCGACGAGCAGTACTTC
.	TRBV19	.	TRBJ2-3	CASSRQGSDTQYF	TGTGCCAGTAGCAGGCAGGGCTCAGATACGCAGTATTTT
.	TRBV4-1	.	TRBJ1-6	CASNKGGRNSPLHF	TGCGCCAGCAATAAGGGAGGGCGAAATTCACCCCTCCACTTT
.	TRBV6-1	.	TRBJ1-2	CASSDNDWWGYTF	TGTGCCAGCAGTGACAACGACTGGTGGGGCTACACCTTC